Presented here are 24 T cell receptor beta chains from one specimen sequenced in a study of cytomegalovirus exposure and HLA in healthy donors. It was with 60 Vbeta and 13 Jbeta primers that the PCR ran. The assay was immunoSEQ multiplex PCR, and TCRdb's table has in-frame clones only and misses some. The sample includes about 230,000 clones, around 83% of them seen just once. The material sequenced was PBMCs. The receptors here all came from a girl aged 2 to 9 in good health and CMV-seronegative.

The chain couples TRBV25-1 to TRBJ1-5; the match to TRBD1 covers 8 bases. Per germline, CDR1 MGHDK and CDR2 SYGVNS. V trimming: 8 bases; J trimming: 5 bases; junction bases outside the gene matches: 5. The CDR3 length is 13 residues. CDR3 sequence reads: CASSPGQDQPQHF. The CDR3 coding sequence is TGTGCCAGCTCTCCGGGACAGGATCAGCCCCAGCATTTT. The full variable domain, completed using reference TRBV25-1 and TRBJ1-5, is EADIYQTPRYLVIGTGKKITLECSQTMGHDKMYWYQQDPGMELHLIHYSYGVNSTEKGDLSSESTVSRIRTEHFPLTLESARPSHTSQYLCASSPGQDQPQHFGDGTRLSIL.

The chain uses TRBV6-5 and TRBJ2-5; a possible D gene is TRBD1 (5 bases). Per germline, CDR1 MNHEY and CDR2 SVGAGI. Deletions cut 0 bases from V and 4 bases from J, with 15 bases between. There are 16 residues in the CDR3. In DNA, the CDR3 is TGTGCCAGCAGTTACTCGACAGTAACGTTCCGAGAGACCCAGTACTTC. Encoded protein: CASSYSTVTFRETQYF.

CDR3 region: CASSGDRGLNTEAFF. The CDR3 bases are TGTGCCAGCAGCGGGGACAGGGGGTTAAACACTGAAGCTTTCTTT. V gene TRBV14 combines with J gene TRBJ1-1; 11 nucleotides align to TRBD1. J was trimmed by 2 bases and V by 5 bases; bases with no gene match: 4. This CDR3 region has 15 residues. Germline-derived CDR1 and CDR2 are SGHDN and FVKESK. The full variable domain, with the rest looked up from reference TRBV14 and TRBJ1-1, is EAGVTQFPSHSVIEKGQTVTLRCDPISGHDNLYWYRRVMGKEIKFLLHFVKESKQDESGMPNNRFLAERTGGTYSTLKVQPAELEDSGVYFCASSGDRGLNTEAFFGQGTRLTVV.

This clone was detected only once. The chain carries TRBV4-1 and TRBJ2-1; 8 bases fit TRBD2. Germline values: CDR1 MGHRA, CDR2 YSYEKL. The trim removed 1 base at V and 2 bases at J, leaving 4 bases unmatched. This CDR3 is built from 16 residues. CDR3 in DNA: TGCGCCAGCAGCCAAGGAAGCGGGAGTGCCTACAATGAGCAGTTCTTC. This gives the protein CASSQGSGSAYNEQFF.

The chain uses TRBV5-5 and TRBJ2-6; perhaps TRBD2 as D (5 bases). The ends were cut back, 0 bases at V and 0 bases at J, with 10 bases in the middle. CDR3 length: 17 residues. Germline CDR1 reads SGHKS; CDR2 reads YYEKEE (reference sequence). The CDR3 DNA sequence: TGTGCCAGCAGCTTGGGGACTGGAGGCTCTGGGGCCAACGTCCTGACTTTC. It yields the protein CASSLGTGGSGANVLTF.

This clone was picked up one time. The gene calls are TRBV2 and TRBJ1-2, with 11 bases identical to TRBD1. Germline lookup yields CDR1 SNHLY and CDR2 FYNNEI. With V trimmed by 3 bases and J by 4 bases, 4 bases remained unmatched. This CDR3 is built from 15 residues. The CDR3 nucleotides are TGTGCCAGCAGTGAGGGGACAGGGGGTTCCTATGGCTACACCTTC. As protein: CASSEGTGGSYGYTF.

A word on this clone: Other DNA sequences within the sample encode an identical CDR3. V usage is TRBV18 and J usage is TRBJ2-3, with 8 bases identical to TRBD2. The junction had 2 bases not matched to a gene; V was cut back by 6 bases and J by 6 bases. The CDR3 totals 12 residues. Germline assignment: CDR1 KGHSH and CDR2 LQKENI. The CDR3 reads CASSPGGDTQYF. CDR3 bases: TGTGCCAGCTCCCCGGGAGGGGATACGCAGTATTTT.

The genes are TRBV7-9 and TRBJ2-1; 7 nucleotides align to TRBD2. The germline V gene encodes CDR1 SEHNR and CDR2 FQNEAQ (reference sequence). This CDR3 region has 14 residues. The V and J ends lost 0 bases and 9 bases, in that order; junction bases with no gene match: 5. In DNA, the CDR3 is TGTGCCAGCAGCTTAGCGGGAGGACTAGGTGAGCAGTTCTTC. It specifies CASSLAGGLGEQFF.

This sequence joins TRBV18 and TRBJ1-3; D is possibly TRBD1 (5 bases). CDR3 size: 13 residues. Trimming took 4 bases from V and 4 from J, leaving 8 bases between them. From germline, CDR1 is KGHSH and CDR2 LQKENI. The CDR3 DNA is TGTGCCAGCTCACGGGACTCGGGAAACACCATATATTTT. This encodes CASSRDSGNTIYF.

The chain recombines TRBV5-1 with TRBJ2-2; 16 nucleotides agree with TRBD2. CDR3 size: 18 residues. Germline CDR1 is SGHRS and CDR2 is YFSETQ. V was clipped by 4 bases and J by 4 bases; unmatched bases: 7. The CDR3 DNA reads as TGCGCCAGCAGCGCGCCCGGGACTAGCGGGGGGGCCACCGGGGAGCTGTTTTTT. It specifies CASSAPGTSGGATGELFF.

This clone has only one observation. The chain recombines TRBV19 with TRBJ1-5, with D unclear. The V gene's germline CDR1 is LNHDA and CDR2 SQIVND (reference sequence). The CDR3 sequence is 14 residues long. Trimming removed 3 bases at V and 9 bases at J, with 15 bases between. CDR3 residues: CASSMDGGLGPQHF. The CDR3 DNA is TGTGCCAGTAGTATGGACGGAGGCCTTGGGCCCCAGCATTTT.

This sequence joins TRBV5-8 and TRBJ2-1; 7 positions match TRBD1. J lost 6 bases, V lost 2 bases, and 11 bases had no gene match. The CDR3 is made up of 16 amino acids. Looked up from germline, CDR1 is SGHTS and CDR2 is YDEGEE. CDR3 in DNA: TGTGCCAGCAGCTTATTTGGGGACAGACTCATCAATGAGCAGTTCTTC. Protein sequence: CASSLFGDRLINEQFF.

V usage is TRBV7-9 and J usage is TRBJ2-3; 11 nucleotides agree with TRBD2. Losses at the gene ends were 0 bases for V and 6 bases for J; bases not matched to a gene: 8. This CDR3 is built from 17 residues. Germline V CDR1 and CDR2: SEHNR, FQNEAQ (reference sequence). CDR3 sequence reads: CASSLAELAGGRDTQYF. Written as DNA, the CDR3 is TGTGCCAGCAGCTTAGCGGAATTAGCGGGGGGGCGCGATACGCAGTATTTT.

CDR3 in amino acids: CASSRTGTWGGYTF. The CDR3 DNA reads TGTGCCAGTAGTAGGACAGGAACTTGGGGTGGCTACACCTTC. This rearrangement joins TRBV19 to TRBJ1-2; 7 bases are a match to TRBD1. The CDR3 covers 14 residues. The germline gives CDR1 LNHDA, CDR2 SQIVND (reference sequence). The V segment lost 4 bases and the J segment 7 bases; nucleotides outside the gene matches: 9. Together with reference TRBV19 and TRBJ1-2, the CDR3 gives the full variable domain: DGGITQSPKYLFRKEGQNVTLSCEQNLNHDAMYWYRQDPGQGLRLIYYSQIVNDFQKGDIAEGYSVSREKKESFPLTVTSAQKNPTAFYLCASSRTGTWGGYTFGSGTRLTVV.

CDR3 in DNA: TGTGCCTGGAGTAGCGGGGCTCGCACTGAAGCTTTCTTT. Translating it yields CAWSSGARTEAFF. The chain recombines TRBV30 with TRBJ1-1, with D possibly TRBD1 on 5 matching bases. The V end lost 2 bases, the J end lost 4 bases, and 11 bases lay between the germline ends. Germline V CDR1 and CDR2: GTSNPN, SVGIG (reference sequence). The CDR3 runs 13 residues.

This sequence joins TRBV12-5 and TRBJ2-2; perhaps TRBD1 as D (5 bases). With 1 base removed from V and 8 bases from J, the gap between germline ends came to 5 bases. The V gene's germline CDR1 is LGHNT and CDR2 FRNRAP. This CDR3 comprises 12 residues. The CDR3 sequence is CASGLDRGELFF. The CDR3 DNA reads TGTGCTAGTGGTTTGGACAGGGGGGAGCTGTTTTTT.

The chain couples TRBV2 to TRBJ1-3, with D possibly matching TRBD1 (5 bases). The CDR3 covers 14 residues. Germline V lookup: CDR1 SNHLY, CDR2 FYNNEI. V lost 7 bases and J 0 bases, leaving 10 bases between the germline ends. This chain's CDR3 is CASNDSPSGNTIYF. DNA of the CDR3: TGTGCCAGCAACGACAGTCCCTCTGGAAACACCATATATTTT.

This rearrangement joins TRBV7-6 to TRBJ2-1; 8 bases line up with TRBD1. CDR1 and CDR2 from the germline V gene are SGHVS and FNYEAQ. The V segment lost 1 base and the J segment 4 bases; nucleotides outside the gene matches: 6. The CDR3 contains 16 residues. CDR3 amino acids: CASSLEAGGTYNEQFF. As DNA, the CDR3 is TGTGCCAGCAGCTTAGAGGCAGGGGGCACATACAATGAGCAGTTCTTC.

V and J are TRBV7-6 and TRBJ2-2, with 7 bases identical to TRBD1. The junction had 7 bases not matched to a gene; V was cut back by 4 bases and J by 2 bases. The CDR3 runs to 16 residues. Looked up from germline, CDR1 is SGHVS and CDR2 is FNYEAQ. The CDR3 DNA reads as TGTGCCAGCAGCTCCGGACAGGCCCCAAACACCGGGGAGCTGTTTTTT. Its protein product is CASSSGQAPNTGELFF.

This clone appeared a few times. This CDR3 is CASSSYNEQFF. CDR3 in DNA: TGTGCCAGCAGTTCGTACAATGAGCAGTTCTTC. This chain uses TRBV5-4 with TRBJ2-1; no reliable D call. V lost 5 bases and J 4 bases, leaving 4 bases between the germline ends. Per germline, CDR1 SGHNT and CDR2 YYREEE (reference sequence). This CDR3 is 11 amino acids long.

The rearrangement joins TRBV5-1 to TRBJ2-7; 10 bases fit TRBD2. This CDR3 is 16 amino acids long. V was clipped by 0 bases and J by 2 bases; unmatched bases: 5. CDR1 is SGHRS, CDR2 YFSETQ, per germline. CDR3 sequence reads: CASSLVASGSPYEQYF. In nucleotides, the CDR3 is TGCGCCAGCAGCTTGGTGGCTAGCGGGAGTCCCTACGAGCAGTACTTC.

The J gene is TRBJ2-7, the V gene TRBV13; TRBD2 matches 8 bases. CDR1 PRHDT and CDR2 FYEKMQ come from the germline V gene (reference sequence). The CDR3 is 14 amino acids. V was clipped by 0 bases and J by 3 bases; unmatched bases: 1. Here the CDR3 DNA reads TGTGCCAGCAGCTTAGGCGGGACTAGCTACGAGCAGTACTTC. It translates to CASSLGGTSYEQYF.

The genes are TRBV27 and TRBJ1-2, with 7 bases matching TRBD1. The J segment lost 8 bases and the V segment lost 5 bases, leaving 8 bases of the junction unmatched. Germline CDR1 reads MNHEY; CDR2 reads SMNVEV (reference sequence). The CDR3 has 13 residues. This CDR3 is CASSVTGVGGYTF. Written as DNA, the CDR3 is TGTGCCAGCAGTGTAACAGGGGTCGGCGGCTACACCTTC.

The CDR3 sequence is CASSFAGKDIGYTF. In nucleotides, the CDR3 is TGTGCCAGCAGCTTCGCAGGGAAGGATATCGGCTACACCTTC. The chain has TRBV5-6 and TRBJ1-2, with a possible D match to TRBD1 (5 bases). The CDR3 length is 14 residues. Deletions cut 2 bases from V and 8 bases from J, with 16 bases between. CDR1 is SGHDT and CDR2 is YYEEEE in the germline V gene.